This TCR beta chain was captured in a study of T cell responses to AZD1222 COVID-19 vaccine. The study, taken as a whole, reports: Of spike-specific TCRs, nearly half reportedly target regions left unmutated in variants. Baseline antibody screening turned up just a handful of seropositive AZD1222 recipients.

This clone has a single count. Its antigen remains unknown. Repertoires were generated with immunoSEQ multiplex PCR, while TCRdb's copy carries only in-frame clones and drops some. The table shows around 97,000 clones, with roughly nine tenths occurring only once. Germline assignment: CDR1 SGHTA and CDR2 FQGNSA. This CDR3 comprises 15 residues. Trimming cost V 8 bases and J 8 bases; bases outside gene matches: 12. This sample comprised peripheral blood, obtained on day 0 of AZD1222 vaccination. The chain links TRBV7-2 to TRBJ1-6; TRBD1 matches at 7 bases. The TCR was taken from an adult in good health. Written as DNA, the CDR3 is TGTGCCAGCGGAATGGGGACAGAACCTTATTCACCCCTCCACTTT. Amino acids: CASGMGTEPYSPLHF.